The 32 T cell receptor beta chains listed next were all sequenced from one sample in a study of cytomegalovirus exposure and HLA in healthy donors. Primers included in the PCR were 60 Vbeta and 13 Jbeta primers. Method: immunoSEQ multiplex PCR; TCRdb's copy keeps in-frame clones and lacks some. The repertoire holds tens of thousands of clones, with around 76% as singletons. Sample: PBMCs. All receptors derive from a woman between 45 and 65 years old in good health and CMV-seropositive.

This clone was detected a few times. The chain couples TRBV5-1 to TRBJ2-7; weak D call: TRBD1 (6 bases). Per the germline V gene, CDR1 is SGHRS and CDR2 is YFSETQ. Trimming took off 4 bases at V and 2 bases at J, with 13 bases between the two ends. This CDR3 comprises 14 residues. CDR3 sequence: CASSAGTGTYEQYF. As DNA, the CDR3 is TGCGCCAGCAGCGCCGGAACAGGGACCTACGAGCAGTACTTC.

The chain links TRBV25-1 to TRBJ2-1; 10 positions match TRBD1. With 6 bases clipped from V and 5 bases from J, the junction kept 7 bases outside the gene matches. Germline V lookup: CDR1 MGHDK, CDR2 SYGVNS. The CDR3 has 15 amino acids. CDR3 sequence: CASRLSGTGDNEQFF. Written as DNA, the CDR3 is TGTGCCAGCAGGTTGAGCGGGACAGGGGACAATGAGCAGTTCTTC. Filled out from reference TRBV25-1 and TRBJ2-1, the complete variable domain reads EADIYQTPRYLVIGTGKKITLECSQTMGHDKMYWYQQDPGMELHLIHYSYGVNSTEKGDLSSESTVSRIRTEHFPLTLESARPSHTSQYLCASRLSGTGDNEQFFGPGTRLTVL.

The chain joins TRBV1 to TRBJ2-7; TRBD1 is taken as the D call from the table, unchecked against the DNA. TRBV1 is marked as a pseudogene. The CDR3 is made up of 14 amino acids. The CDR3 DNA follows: TGCACCAGCAGCCAGACCCCGGACAGGGCCGAGCAGTACTTC. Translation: CTSSQTPDRAEQYF.

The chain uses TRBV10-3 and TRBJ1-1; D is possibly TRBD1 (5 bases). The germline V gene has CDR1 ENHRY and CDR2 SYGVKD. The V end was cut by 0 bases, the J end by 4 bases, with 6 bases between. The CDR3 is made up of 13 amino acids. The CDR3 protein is CAISESTATEAFF. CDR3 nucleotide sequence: TGTGCCATCAGTGAGTCGACAGCCACTGAAGCTTTCTTT.

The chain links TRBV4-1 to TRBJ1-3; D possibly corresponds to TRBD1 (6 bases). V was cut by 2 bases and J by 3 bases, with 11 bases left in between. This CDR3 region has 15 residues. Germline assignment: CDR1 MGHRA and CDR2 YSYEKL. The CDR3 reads CASSQTGYNGNTIYF. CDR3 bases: TGCGCCAGCAGCCAAACAGGGTACAATGGAAACACCATATATTTT.

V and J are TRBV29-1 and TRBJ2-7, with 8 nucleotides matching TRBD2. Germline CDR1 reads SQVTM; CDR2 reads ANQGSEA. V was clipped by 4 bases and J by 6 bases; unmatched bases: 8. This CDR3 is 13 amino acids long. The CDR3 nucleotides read TGCAGCGTTGGAAACGGGAGGGCCTCCGAGCAGTACTTC. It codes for CSVGNGRASEQYF.

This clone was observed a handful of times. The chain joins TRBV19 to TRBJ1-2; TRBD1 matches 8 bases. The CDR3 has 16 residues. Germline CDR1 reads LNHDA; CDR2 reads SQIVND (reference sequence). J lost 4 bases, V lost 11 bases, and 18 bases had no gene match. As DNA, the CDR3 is TGTGCCGTATACGACAGGGGTCTCACCGGCGGCTATGGCTACACCTTC. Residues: CAVYDRGLTGGYGYTF.

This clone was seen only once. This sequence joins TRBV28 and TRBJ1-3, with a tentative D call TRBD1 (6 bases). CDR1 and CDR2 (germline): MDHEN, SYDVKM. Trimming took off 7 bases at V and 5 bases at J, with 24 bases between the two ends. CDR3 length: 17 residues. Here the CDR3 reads CASTTYQGSPGRNTIYF. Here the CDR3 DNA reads TGTGCCAGCACCACTTACCAGGGGTCTCCCGGGAGAAACACCATATATTTT.

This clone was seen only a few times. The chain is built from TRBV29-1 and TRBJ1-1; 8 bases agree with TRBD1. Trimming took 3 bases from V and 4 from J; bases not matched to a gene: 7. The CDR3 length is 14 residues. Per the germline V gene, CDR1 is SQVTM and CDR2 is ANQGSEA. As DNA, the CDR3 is TGCAGCGTTGAGGACAGGGCGGGGAGCACTGAAGCTTTCTTT. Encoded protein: CSVEDRAGSTEAFF.

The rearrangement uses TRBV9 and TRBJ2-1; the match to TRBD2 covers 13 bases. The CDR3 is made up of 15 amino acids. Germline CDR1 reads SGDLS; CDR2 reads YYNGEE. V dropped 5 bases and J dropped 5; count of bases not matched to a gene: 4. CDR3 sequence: CASSSGTSGNNEQFF. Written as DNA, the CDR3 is TGTGCCAGCAGTTCCGGGACTAGCGGGAACAATGAGCAGTTCTTC.

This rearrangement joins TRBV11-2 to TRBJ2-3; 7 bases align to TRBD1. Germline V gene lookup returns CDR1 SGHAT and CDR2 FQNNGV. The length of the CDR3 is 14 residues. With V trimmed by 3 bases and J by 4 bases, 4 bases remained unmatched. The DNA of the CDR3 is TGTGCCAGCAGCTTCGACAGGGTAGCAGATACGCAGTATTTT. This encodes CASSFDRVADTQYF.

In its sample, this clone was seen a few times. CDR3: CASSAGYTDTQYF. CDR3 DNA: TGTGCCAGCAGCGCAGGCTACACAGATACGCAGTATTTT. The J gene is TRBJ2-3, the V gene TRBV11-2; D remains unclear. The CDR3 contains 13 residues. Germline loops: CDR1 SGHAT, CDR2 FQNNGV. Trimming pared 5 bases from V and 2 bases from J, leaving 8 bases between.

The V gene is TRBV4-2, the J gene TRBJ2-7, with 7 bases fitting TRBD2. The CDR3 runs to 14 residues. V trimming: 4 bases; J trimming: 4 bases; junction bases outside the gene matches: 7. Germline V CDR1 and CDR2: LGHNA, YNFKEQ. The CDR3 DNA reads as TGTGCCAGCAGCCGGAGCGGGATAGGGTACGAGCAGTACTTC. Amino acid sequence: CASSRSGIGYEQYF.

The CDR3 DNA reads as TGTGCCAGCAGCTTACAGGGCATCTCGCCCCAGCATTTT. As protein: CASSLQGISPQHF. The chain carries TRBV7-6 and TRBJ1-5, with D perhaps matching TRBD1 (5 bases). The germline gives CDR1 SGHVS, CDR2 FNYEAQ. The CDR3 has 13 residues. V was pared by 2 bases and J by 9 bases, with 11 bases between.

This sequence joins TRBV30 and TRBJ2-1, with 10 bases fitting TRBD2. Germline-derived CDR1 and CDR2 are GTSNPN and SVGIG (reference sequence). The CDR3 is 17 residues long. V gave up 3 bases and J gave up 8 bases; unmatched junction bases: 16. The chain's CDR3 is CAWSLIAGGLQDYEQFF. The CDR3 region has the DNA TGTGCCTGGAGCCTAATAGCGGGAGGCCTCCAGGACTATGAGCAGTTCTTC.

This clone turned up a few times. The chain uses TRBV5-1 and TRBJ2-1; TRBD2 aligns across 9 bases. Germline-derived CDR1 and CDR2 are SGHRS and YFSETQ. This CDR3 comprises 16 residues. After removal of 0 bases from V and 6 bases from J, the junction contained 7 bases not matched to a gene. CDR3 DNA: TGCGCCAGCAGCTTGGGTCCTAGCGGGACCCTCAATGAGCAGTTCTTC. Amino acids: CASSLGPSGTLNEQFF.

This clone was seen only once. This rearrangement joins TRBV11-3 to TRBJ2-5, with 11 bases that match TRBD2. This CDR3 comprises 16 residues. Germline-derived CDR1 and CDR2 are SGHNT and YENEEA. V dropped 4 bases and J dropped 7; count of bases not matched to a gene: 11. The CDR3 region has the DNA TGTGCCAGCAGCTCAACTAGCGGGAGTTTCCTCGGGACCCAGTACTTC. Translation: CASSSTSGSFLGTQYF.

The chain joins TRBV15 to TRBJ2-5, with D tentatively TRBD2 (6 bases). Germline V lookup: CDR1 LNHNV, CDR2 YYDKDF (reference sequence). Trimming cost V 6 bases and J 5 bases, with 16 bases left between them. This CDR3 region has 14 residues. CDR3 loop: CATSSRGGRETQYF. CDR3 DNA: TGTGCCACCAGTTCTCGAGGTGGGAGGGAGACCCAGTACTTC.

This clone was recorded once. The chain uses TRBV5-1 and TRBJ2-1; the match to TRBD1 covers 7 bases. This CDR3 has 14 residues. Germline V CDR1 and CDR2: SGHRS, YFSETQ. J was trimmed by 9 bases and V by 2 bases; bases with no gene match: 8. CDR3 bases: TGCGCCAGCAGCTTTGACAGGGAGAACGGTGAGCAGTTCTTC. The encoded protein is CASSFDRENGEQFF.

The DNA of the CDR3 is TGTGCCAGCAGTGAAGCGCGACTACCCGCCGGGCTTGAGCAGTACTTC. Amino acids: CASSEARLPAGLEQYF. The chain is built from TRBV2 and TRBJ2-7, with D possibly being TRBD2 (5 bases). The germline CDR1 and CDR2 sequences are SNHLY and FYNNEI. CDR3 size: 16 residues. V was cut by 0 bases and J by 7 bases, with 19 bases left in between.

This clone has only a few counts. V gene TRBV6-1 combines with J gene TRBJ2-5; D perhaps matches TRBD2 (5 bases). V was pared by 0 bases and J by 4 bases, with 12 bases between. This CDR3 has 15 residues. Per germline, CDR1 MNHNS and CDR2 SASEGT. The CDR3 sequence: CASSEATRVRETQYF. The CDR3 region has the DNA TGTGCCAGCAGTGAAGCTACGAGGGTGAGAGAGACCCAGTACTTC.

CDR3 amino acids: CASSALSGNTIYF. DNA for the CDR3: TGTGCCAGTTCCGCACTCTCTGGAAACACCATATATTTT. The chain recombines TRBV27 with TRBJ1-3; D gene unclear. Deletions cut 9 bases from V and 0 bases from J, with 9 bases between. The CDR3 covers 13 residues. Germline loops: CDR1 MNHEY, CDR2 SMNVEV (reference sequence).

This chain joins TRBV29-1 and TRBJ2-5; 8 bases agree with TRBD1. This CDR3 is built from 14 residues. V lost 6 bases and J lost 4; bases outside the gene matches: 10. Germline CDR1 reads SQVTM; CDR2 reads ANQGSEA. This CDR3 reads CSVMTGVLGETQYF. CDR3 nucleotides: TGCAGCGTGATGACAGGGGTTTTGGGAGAGACCCAGTACTTC.

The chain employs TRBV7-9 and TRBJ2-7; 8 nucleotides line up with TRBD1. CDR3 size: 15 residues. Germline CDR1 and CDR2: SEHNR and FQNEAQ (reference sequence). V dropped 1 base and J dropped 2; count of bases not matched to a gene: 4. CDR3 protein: CASSLEQGDTYEQYF. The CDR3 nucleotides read TGTGCCAGCAGCTTAGAACAGGGGGATACCTACGAGCAGTACTTC.

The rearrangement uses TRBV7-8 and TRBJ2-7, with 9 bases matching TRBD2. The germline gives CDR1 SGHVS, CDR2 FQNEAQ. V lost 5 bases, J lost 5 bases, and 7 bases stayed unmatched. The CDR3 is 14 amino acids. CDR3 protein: CASSLSGSKNEQYF. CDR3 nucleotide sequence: TGTGCCAGCAGCCTTAGCGGGAGCAAGAACGAGCAGTACTTC.

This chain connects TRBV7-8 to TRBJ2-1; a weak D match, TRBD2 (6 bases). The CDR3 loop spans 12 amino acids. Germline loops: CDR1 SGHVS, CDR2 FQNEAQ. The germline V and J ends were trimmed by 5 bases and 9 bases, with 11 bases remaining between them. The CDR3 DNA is TGTGCCAGCAGCCCTCTAGCGACTGAGCAGTTCTTC. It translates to CASSPLATEQFF. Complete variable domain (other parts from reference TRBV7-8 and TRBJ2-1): GAGVSQSPRYKVAKRGQDVALRCDPISGHVSLFWYQQALGQGPEFLTYFQNEAQLDKSGLPSDRFFAERPEGSVSTLKIQRTQQEDSAVYLCASSPLATEQFFGPGTRLTVL.

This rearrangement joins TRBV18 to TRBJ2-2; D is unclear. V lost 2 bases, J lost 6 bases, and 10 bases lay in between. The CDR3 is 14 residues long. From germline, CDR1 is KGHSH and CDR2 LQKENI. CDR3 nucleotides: TGTGCCAGCTCACCAGAGTACGTCCCCGGGGAGCTGTTTTTT. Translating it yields CASSPEYVPGELFF.

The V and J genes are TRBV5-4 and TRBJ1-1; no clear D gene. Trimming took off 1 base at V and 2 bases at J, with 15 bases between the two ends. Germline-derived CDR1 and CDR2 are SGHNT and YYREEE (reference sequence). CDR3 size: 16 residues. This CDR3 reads CASSLSLTVYNTEAFF. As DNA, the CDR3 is TGTGCCAGCAGCTTGTCTCTAACGGTCTACAACACTGAAGCTTTCTTT.

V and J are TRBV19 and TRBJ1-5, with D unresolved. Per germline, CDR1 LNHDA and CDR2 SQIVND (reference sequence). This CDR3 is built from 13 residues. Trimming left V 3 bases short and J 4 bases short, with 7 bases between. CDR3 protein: CASSMRGNQPQHF. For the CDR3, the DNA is TGTGCCAGTAGTATGCGAGGTAATCAGCCCCAGCATTTT.

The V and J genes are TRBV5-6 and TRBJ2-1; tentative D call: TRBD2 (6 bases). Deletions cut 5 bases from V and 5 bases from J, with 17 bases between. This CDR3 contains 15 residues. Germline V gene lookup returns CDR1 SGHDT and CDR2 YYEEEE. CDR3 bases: TGTGCCAGCAGTCGGAGGGCCCTCGGGAACAATGAGCAGTTCTTC. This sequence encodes CASSRRALGNNEQFF.

CDR3 region: CASSPGYPRQLEQYF. CDR3 DNA: TGTGCCAGCAGCCCCGGGTACCCGCGTCAACTCGAGCAGTACTTC. The chain uses TRBV7-2 and TRBJ2-7; no clear D. The CDR3 has 15 residues. The V end was cut by 5 bases, the J end by 6 bases, with 20 bases between. Germline assignment: CDR1 SGHTA and CDR2 FQGNSA.

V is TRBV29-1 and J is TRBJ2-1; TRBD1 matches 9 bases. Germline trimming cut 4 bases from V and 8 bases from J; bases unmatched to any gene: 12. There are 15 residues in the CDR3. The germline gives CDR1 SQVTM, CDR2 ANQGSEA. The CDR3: CSVARGTGRSDEQFF. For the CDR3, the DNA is TGCAGCGTTGCCCGCGGGACAGGGAGGTCCGATGAGCAGTTCTTC.